These 15 T cell receptor beta chains share one sample of origin, sequenced in a study of T cells in tumors after PD-1 blockade. Profiled with immunoSEQ multiplex PCR; TCRdb holds only in-frame clones, not every one. The sample lists over 60,000 clones; around 72% were seen once. Sequenced material: PBMCs, taken after anti-PD-1 treatment. Receptors originate from a human donor with basal cell carcinoma.

The chain uses TRBV5-6 and TRBJ2-7; D is perhaps TRBD1 (5 bases). Trimming took 4 bases from V and 8 from J, leaving 13 bases between them. Germline values: CDR1 SGHDT, CDR2 YYEEEE. The length of the CDR3 is 12 residues. CDR3 coding DNA: TGTGCCAGCAGCCCTGACAGATACAAGCAGTACTTC. It specifies CASSPDRYKQYF.

The rearrangement links TRBV2 to TRBJ2-7; 8 nucleotides align to TRBD1. Germline V gene data show CDR1 as SNHLY and CDR2 as FYNNEI. The length of the CDR3 is 13 residues. V shed 6 bases, J shed 0 bases, and the junction held 1 base outside the gene matches. CDR3 region: CASRDRDSYEQYF. CDR3 in DNA: TGTGCCAGCAGGGACAGGGACTCCTACGAGCAGTACTTC.

The chain uses TRBV30 and TRBJ1-2; no clear D gene. V was shortened by 0 bases and J by 2 bases, with 4 bases between the two germline ends. Germline lookup yields CDR1 GTSNPN and CDR2 SVGIG (reference sequence). CDR3 length: 12 residues. Here the CDR3 reads CAWSVQNYGYTF. CDR3 DNA: TGTGCCTGGAGTGTACAGAACTATGGCTACACCTTC.

Only a few counts were recorded for this clone. The V and J genes are TRBV5-6 and TRBJ2-7, with D hard to call. Germline V gene sequence: CDR1 SGHDT, CDR2 YYEEEE. V was shortened by 0 bases and J by 5 bases, with 3 bases between the two germline ends. The CDR3 is 11 amino acids. The CDR3 coding sequence is TGTGCCAGCAGCTTGGTGGACGAGCAGTACTTC. Its protein product is CASSLVDEQYF.

The chain has TRBV10-3 and TRBJ2-7, with 7 positions matching TRBD2. J gave up 0 bases and V 2 bases, and 1 base lay outside the gene matches. In germline, CDR1 is ENHRY, CDR2 SYGVKD. The CDR3 is 14 residues long. In DNA form, the CDR3 reads TGTGCCATCAGTGAGGCGGGAGTCTCCTACGAGCAGTACTTC. Translating gives CAISEAGVSYEQYF.

This rearrangement joins TRBV5-1 to TRBJ2-2; D might be TRBD2 (5 bases). The V gene lost 0 bases and the J gene lost 4 bases, with 13 bases spanning the gap. Germline CDR1 is SGHRS and CDR2 is YFSETQ. CDR3 length: 16 amino acids. CDR3 residues: CASSLAPGIGTGELFF. CDR3 DNA sequence: TGCGCCAGCAGCTTGGCCCCGGGGATAGGCACCGGGGAGCTGTTTTTT.

The chain recombines TRBV4-1 with TRBJ1-5, with D hard to call. V lost 5 bases and J lost 6, with 14 bases in between. Germline CDR1 and CDR2: MGHRA and YSYEKL. CDR3 length equals 14 residues. The CDR3 region has the DNA TGCGCCAGCAGCTCTCCGATCGCAGGTCAGCCCCAGCATTTT. Translated, it gives CASSSPIAGQPQHF.

This chain joins TRBV7-9 and TRBJ2-1, with 13 nucleotides matching TRBD2. Germline V gene sequence: CDR1 SEHNR, CDR2 FQNEAQ (reference sequence). The junction had 4 bases not matched to a gene; V was cut back by 5 bases and J by 6 bases. The CDR3 totals 15 residues. The CDR3 region is CASSPGLAGANEQFF. DNA of the CDR3: TGTGCCAGCAGCCCAGGACTAGCGGGGGCCAATGAGCAGTTCTTC.

This clone has only a few counts. At one end, the junction sequence differs from germline, possibly due to a read error. The V and J genes are TRBV2 and TRBJ1-2, with D tentatively TRBD1 (6 bases). This CDR3 is 14 amino acids long. CDR1 and CDR2 (germline): SNHLY, FYNNEI. CDR3 residues: CASSEAMTQGSKDF. In DNA form, the CDR3 reads TGTGCCAGCAGTGAAGCGATGACACAGGGCAGCAAGGACTTC.

The chain has TRBV6-5 and TRBJ1-3, with D maybe TRBD1 (5 bases). This CDR3 is 12 amino acids long. Germline-derived CDR1 and CDR2 are MNHEY and SVGAGI. V was cut by 8 bases and J by 2 bases, with 7 bases left in between. This CDR3 is CASLGAGNTIYF. As DNA, the CDR3 is TGTGCCAGCCTGGGGGCTGGAAACACCATATATTTT.

V and J are TRBV24-1 and TRBJ1-1, with 8 bases identical to TRBD1. Trimming took 3 bases from V and 7 from J; bases not matched to a gene: 6. This CDR3 is built from 14 residues. Per germline, CDR1 KGHDR and CDR2 SFDVKD. The DNA of the CDR3 is TGTGCCACCAGTGATCCCGACAGGGGAGGTGAAGCTTTCTTT. This gives the protein CATSDPDRGGEAFF.

The rearrangement links TRBV5-1 to TRBJ2-2; D gene uncertain. The CDR3 consists of 15 residues. The V end lost 1 base, the J end lost 2 bases, and 9 bases lay between the germline ends. Germline lookup yields CDR1 SGHRS and CDR2 YFSETQ. DNA for the CDR3: TGCGCCAGCAGCTTGAGATTAGCTAACACCGGGGAGCTGTTTTTT. Translating it yields CASSLRLANTGELFF.

The chain uses TRBV7-8 and TRBJ1-5; no clear D gene. V shed 1 base and J shed 6 bases, with 4 bases lying between them. This CDR3 region has 12 residues. Germline assignment: CDR1 SGHVS and CDR2 FQNEAQ. The CDR3 DNA reads as TGTGCCAGCAGCTTAGTGGGTCAGCCCCAGCATTTT. Translating it yields CASSLVGQPQHF.

This clone was detected only a few times. J is TRBJ2-3 and V is TRBV11-3; no firm D call. The CDR3 is 14 amino acids. Germline CDR1 is SGHNT and CDR2 is YENEEA. The V and J ends lost 0 bases and 0 bases respectively, with 4 bases between them. CDR3 amino acids: CASSLEGSTDTQYF. CDR3 sequence (DNA): TGTGCCAGCAGCTTAGAGGGCAGCACAGATACGCAGTATTTT.

This clone was observed at least ten times. This sequence joins TRBV21-1 and TRBJ2-7; TRBD2 is taken as the D call from the table, unchecked against the DNA. TRBV21-1 is classified as a pseudogene. CDR3 length equals 13 residues. CDR3 in DNA: TGTGCCAGCAGCAAACGGGATCATCGGGAGCAGTACTTC. Its translation: CASSKRDHREQYF.